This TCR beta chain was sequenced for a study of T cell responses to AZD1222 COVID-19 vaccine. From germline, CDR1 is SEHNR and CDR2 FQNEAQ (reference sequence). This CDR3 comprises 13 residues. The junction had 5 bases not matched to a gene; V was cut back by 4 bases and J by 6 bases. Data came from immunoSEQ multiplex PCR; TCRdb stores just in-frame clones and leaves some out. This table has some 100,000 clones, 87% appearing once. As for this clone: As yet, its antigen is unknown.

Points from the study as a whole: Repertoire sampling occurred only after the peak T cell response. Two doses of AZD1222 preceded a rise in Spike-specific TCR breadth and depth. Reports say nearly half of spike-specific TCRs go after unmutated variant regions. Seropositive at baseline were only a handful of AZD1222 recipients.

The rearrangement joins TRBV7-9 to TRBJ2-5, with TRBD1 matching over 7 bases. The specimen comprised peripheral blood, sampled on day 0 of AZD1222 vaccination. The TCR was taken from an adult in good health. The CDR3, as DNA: TGTGCCAGCAGCTCCCAGGGGGATCAGACCCAGTACTTC. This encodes CASSSQGDQTQYF.